Each of the 11 T cell receptor beta chains below was sequenced from the same sample in a study of cytomegalovirus exposure and HLA in healthy donors. The study ran its PCR with 60 Vbeta and 13 Jbeta primers. The method was immunoSEQ multiplex PCR; TCRdb's version includes in-frame clones alone and lacks a portion of them. The sample consists of approximately 110,000 clones, 70% of them appearing once. The sequenced sample consisted of PBMCs. Every receptor here comes from a middle-aged man in good health and CMV-seropositive.

The gene calls are TRBV6-1 and TRBJ2-1, with 15 bases fitting TRBD2. This CDR3 spans 15 amino acids. V shed 5 bases, J shed 7 bases, and the junction held 3 bases outside the gene matches. The germline V gene has CDR1 MNHNS and CDR2 SASEGT. Here the CDR3 DNA reads TGTGCCAGCAGTTGGACTAGCGGGAGGGAGAATGAGCAGTTCTTC. It specifies CASSWTSGRENEQFF.

J is TRBJ1-3 and V is TRBV9; TRBD1 is a possible D gene (6 bases). Between the trimmed V and J ends, which lost 1 base and 7 bases, there was a span of 12 bases. The germline V gene has CDR1 SGDLS and CDR2 YYNGEE. The CDR3 is made up of 14 amino acids. CDR3 bases: TGTGCCAGCAGCGTATGGACAGATGGGAACACCATATATTTT. It specifies CASSVWTDGNTIYF. Filled out from reference TRBV9 and TRBJ1-3, the complete variable domain reads DSGVTQTPKHLITATGQRVTLRCSPRSGDLSVYWYQQSLDQGLQFLIQYYNGEERAKGNILERFSAQQFPDLHSELNLSSLELGDSALYFCASSVWTDGNTIYFGEGSWLTVV.

The chain employs TRBV10-3 and TRBJ1-1, with TRBD1 matching over 9 bases. V lost 10 bases to trimming and J lost 5 bases; unmatched junction nucleotides: 5. There are 12 residues in the CDR3. The germline CDR1 and CDR2 sequences are ENHRY and SYGVKD. This CDR3 reads CATQTGGTEAFF. CDR3 DNA sequence: TGTGCCACTCAGACAGGGGGGACTGAAGCTTTCTTT.

This clone was seen a handful of times. The CDR3 sequence: CASRHRGPGETQYF. The CDR3 DNA sequence: TGTGCCAGCAGACACAGGGGGCCGGGAGAGACCCAGTACTTC. This chain links TRBV14 with TRBJ2-5, with TRBD1 matching 9 bases. Germline V gene sequence: CDR1 SGHDN, CDR2 FVKESK. J was trimmed by 4 bases and V by 6 bases; bases with no gene match: 6. The CDR3 consists of 14 residues. Complete variable domain (other parts from reference TRBV14 and TRBJ2-5): EAGVTQFPSHSVIEKGQTVTLRCDPISGHDNLYWYRRVMGKEIKFLLHFVKESKQDESGMPNNRFLAERTGGTYSTLKVQPAELEDSGVYFCASRHRGPGETQYFGPGTRLLVL.

The chain has TRBV5-4 and TRBJ1-2; D is perhaps TRBD1 (5 bases). The germline V and J ends were trimmed by 4 bases and 5 bases, with 21 bases remaining between them. Germline lookup yields CDR1 SGHNT and CDR2 YYREEE (reference sequence). The CDR3 contains 16 residues. CDR3 DNA sequence: TGTGCCAGCAGCCCGAACGGGCAGGGAAGTTGGTATGGCTACACCTTC. The encoded protein is CASSPNGQGSWYGYTF.

This clone was picked up one time. The junction shows a germline mismatch at one end, possibly a read error. This chain connects TRBV7-9 to TRBJ1-1; D unclear. This CDR3 is built from 13 residues. In germline, CDR1 is SEHNR, CDR2 FQNEAQ (reference sequence). CDR3 DNA sequence: TGTTCCAGCAGCCAATCAAAGGAGACTGAAGCTTTCTTT. Amino acid sequence: CSSSQSKETEAFF.

The chain joins TRBV7-3 to TRBJ2-5, with D possibly matching TRBD2 (6 bases). The CDR3 consists of 15 residues. The germline V gene encodes CDR1 SGHTA and CDR2 FQGTGA. The ends were cut back, 5 bases at V and 1 base at J, with 14 bases in the middle. The CDR3 DNA follows: TGTGCCAGCAGCCCCAAAGGAGGGTTCCAAGAGACCCAGTACTTC. Its translation is CASSPKGGFQETQYF.

Only one count was recorded for this clone. V gene TRBV7-6 combines with J gene TRBJ2-1; a possible D gene is TRBD1 (6 bases). This CDR3 has 13 residues. Germline CDR1 is SGHVS and CDR2 is FNYEAQ. V was trimmed by 6 bases and J by 1 base, leaving 7 bases between them. The CDR3 region has the DNA TGTGCCAGCAGGGACAGTTCCTACAATGAGCAGTTCTTC. This sequence encodes CASRDSSYNEQFF.

In DNA form, the CDR3 reads TGCGCCAGCAGTGGATCAGGGGTGAACACTGAAGCTTTCTTT. Protein: CASSGSGVNTEAFF. The chain has TRBV10-2 and TRBJ1-1; possibly TRBD1 for D (6 bases). Germline CDR1 reads WSHSY; CDR2 reads SAAADI. The V end lost 4 bases, the J end lost 0 bases, and 9 bases lay between the germline ends. The CDR3 has 14 residues.

The rearrangement links TRBV5-6 to TRBJ2-1; TRBD2 aligns across 9 bases. J lost 5 bases, V lost 6 bases, and 15 bases had no gene match. The CDR3 loop spans 17 amino acids. Germline CDR1 and CDR2: SGHDT and YYEEEE. CDR3 DNA sequence: TGTGCCAGCATCTCCCCGGGCGGGAGGGGGCGCGACAATGAGCAGTTCTTC. Residues: CASISPGGRGRDNEQFF.

The sample holds a few counts of this clone. The chain is built from TRBV10-3 and TRBJ2-2; a possible D gene is TRBD2 (6 bases). V was clipped by 3 bases and J by 6 bases, with 17 bases between them. The CDR3 sequence is 16 residues long. Per germline, CDR1 ENHRY and CDR2 SYGVKD. The CDR3 coding sequence is TGTGCCATCAGTGATTTCGGACAACGCGGGGCCGGGGAGCTGTTTTTT. Translating gives CAISDFGQRGAGELFF.